The 25 T cell receptor beta chains below were found in one sample sequenced in a study of T cells in tuberculosis. The table came from immunoSEQ multiplex PCR; TCRdb's copy has only in-frame clones and leaves some out. This table holds tens of thousands of clones, roughly 93% found once. Material for sequencing was PBMCs. These receptors originate from a donor aged 10 to 29 with latent tuberculosis or without tuberculosis infection.

The chain combines TRBV10-3 with TRBJ1-2; 7 bases agree with TRBD1. Germline values: CDR1 ENHRY, CDR2 SYGVKD. J was trimmed by 4 bases and V by 6 bases; bases with no gene match: 5. This CDR3 is built from 13 residues. CDR3: CAISGGGPYGYTF. CDR3 in DNA: TGTGCCATCAGCGGAGGGGGCCCCTATGGCTACACCTTC.

The genes are TRBV5-1 and TRBJ1-2, with D unresolved. The CDR3 has 13 amino acids. CDR1 is SGHRS and CDR2 is YFSETQ in the germline V gene. The V gene lost 4 bases and the J gene lost 8 bases, with 15 bases spanning the gap. As DNA, the CDR3 is TGCGCCAGCAGCGAAGACTCGCCTGGGGGCTACACCTTC. It encodes CASSEDSPGGYTF.

The rearrangement uses TRBV6-6 and TRBJ1-2; a weak D match, TRBD1 (5 bases). The germline CDR1 and CDR2 sequences are MNHNY and SVGAGI (reference sequence). The CDR3 runs to 14 residues. V was cut by 6 bases and J by 4 bases, with 15 bases left in between. CDR3 residues: CASSPRGGAYGYTF. The CDR3 nucleotides read TGTGCCAGCAGCCCAAGGGGAGGGGCCTATGGCTACACCTTC.

This clone was seen only once. The genes are TRBV4-1 and TRBJ2-7, with D perhaps TRBD1 (6 bases). Trimming pared 1 base from V and 2 bases from J, leaving 12 bases between. The germline CDR1 and CDR2 sequences are MGHRA and YSYEKL. The CDR3 consists of 15 residues. CDR3 residues: CASSQVLRTAYEQYF. The DNA for the CDR3 is TGCGCCAGCAGCCAAGTTCTCCGGACAGCCTACGAGCAGTACTTC.

The chain couples TRBV19 to TRBJ1-2, with D unresolved. Germline CDR1 reads LNHDA; CDR2 reads SQIVND (reference sequence). The V and J ends lost 6 bases and 8 bases respectively, with 19 bases between them. CDR3 length equals 14 residues. The CDR3 DNA reads TGTGCCAGTAGCCTCCCGATGACGGGGTACGGCTACACCTTC. As protein: CASSLPMTGYGYTF.

Only one count was recorded for this clone. The rearrangement uses TRBV6-1 and TRBJ2-7; no definite D call. Germline V gives CDR1 MNHNS, CDR2 SASEGT. Trimming shortened V by 1 base and J by 2 bases, and 9 bases separated the two germline ends. The CDR3 totals 14 residues. This CDR3 is CASSEGRPPYEQYF. The CDR3 nucleotides read TGTGCCAGCAGTGAAGGCAGGCCTCCCTACGAGCAGTACTTC.

The chain joins TRBV30 to TRBJ1-2; D remains ambiguous. CDR3 length: 13 amino acids. V lost 5 bases to trimming and J lost 8 bases, with 18 bases between them. CDR1 and CDR2 from the germline V gene are GTSNPN and SVGIG (reference sequence). CDR3 region: CAWADLFEGGYTF. CDR3 DNA: TGTGCCTGGGCGGACCTATTCGAGGGCGGCTACACCTTC.

This clone was counted only a few times. The chain employs TRBV5-5 and TRBJ1-5; D possibly corresponds to TRBD1 (5 bases). This CDR3 region has 15 residues. The germline gives CDR1 SGHKS, CDR2 YYEKEE (reference sequence). V shed 0 bases and J shed 3 bases, with 10 bases lying between them. DNA for the CDR3: TGTGCCAGCAGCTTGGGCCAGGGAAACAATCAGCCCCAGCATTTT. This codes for CASSLGQGNNQPQHF. The full variable domain, its missing parts supplied by reference TRBV5-5 and TRBJ1-5, is DAGVTQSPTHLIKTRGQQVTLRCSPISGHKSVSWYQQVLGQGPQFIFQYYEKEERGRGNFPDRFSARQFPNYSSELNVNALLLGDSALYLCASSLGQGNNQPQHFGDGTRLSIL.

V usage is TRBV9 and J usage is TRBJ2-3; tentatively, D is TRBD2 (5 bases). V was shortened by 2 bases and J by 2 bases, with 12 bases between the two germline ends. The CDR3 covers 15 residues. Looked up from germline, CDR1 is SGDLS and CDR2 is YYNGEE. In DNA, the CDR3 is TGTGCCAGCAGCGTTCAAGGGAGACACACAGATACGCAGTATTTT. Translating gives CASSVQGRHTDTQYF.

V gene TRBV6-6 combines with J gene TRBJ1-2; 8 nucleotides align to TRBD1. CDR1 and CDR2 from the germline V gene are MNHNY and SVGAGI (reference sequence). The CDR3 has 14 amino acids. Germline trimming cut 2 bases from V and 6 bases from J; bases unmatched to any gene: 5. The CDR3 spells CASSYLMTGDGYTF. The DNA of the CDR3 is TGTGCCAGCAGTTACCTGATGACAGGGGATGGCTACACCTTC.

The rearrangement uses TRBV30 and TRBJ2-2; 7 bases align to TRBD1. The CDR3 length is 14 residues. The germline CDR1 and CDR2 sequences are GTSNPN and SVGIG (reference sequence). J was trimmed by 6 bases and V by 8 bases; bases with no gene match: 12. This chain's CDR3 is CAAEGGPKAGELFF. The CDR3 DNA follows: TGTGCCGCTGAAGGGGGCCCGAAGGCCGGGGAGCTGTTTTTT.

The V and J genes are TRBV9 and TRBJ2-5, with TRBD1 as a possible D gene (6 bases). The ends were cut back, 2 bases at V and 3 bases at J, with 11 bases in the middle. This CDR3 contains 14 residues. Germline lookup yields CDR1 SGDLS and CDR2 YYNGEE. CDR3 in DNA: TGTGCCAGCAGCGTTACAGGGATCGAAGAGACCCAGTACTTC. Its protein is CASSVTGIEETQYF.

This chain links TRBV15 with TRBJ2-1, with unresolved D. The CDR3 is 16 amino acids. The germline V gene encodes CDR1 LNHNV and CDR2 YYDKDF (reference sequence). Trimming took off 0 bases at V and 3 bases at J, with 12 bases between the two ends. The chain's CDR3 is CATSRDGQAYYNEQFF. The CDR3 DNA sequence: TGTGCCACCAGCAGAGATGGGCAGGCGTACTACAATGAGCAGTTCTTC.

J is TRBJ2-7 and V is TRBV5-4, with D possibly being TRBD2 (5 bases). V lost 5 bases and J 3 bases, leaving 18 bases between the germline ends. Per the germline V gene, CDR1 is SGHNT and CDR2 is YYREEE (reference sequence). This CDR3 is built from 15 residues. The CDR3: CASRDNEGRGYEQYF. The CDR3 DNA sequence: TGTGCCAGCAGAGACAATGAAGGGAGAGGCTACGAGCAGTACTTC.

The rearrangement joins TRBV2 to TRBJ1-3; D might be TRBD1 (5 bases). There are 16 residues in the CDR3. Germline-derived CDR1 and CDR2 are SNHLY and FYNNEI. Deletions cut 4 bases from V and 3 bases from J, with 16 bases between. For the CDR3, the DNA is TGTGCCAGCAGTGGGGGGGAGCTCCGGGGTGGAAACACCATATATTTT. It translates to CASSGGELRGGNTIYF.

The chain links TRBV30 to TRBJ2-2; TRBD2 is a possible D gene (5 bases). Trimming stripped 4 bases from V and 1 base from J, with 7 bases between. The CDR3 length is 13 residues. CDR1 and CDR2 (germline): GTSNPN, SVGIG (reference sequence). The CDR3 loop reads CAWTGRNTGELFF. The CDR3 DNA follows: TGTGCCTGGACGGGGAGGAACACCGGGGAGCTGTTTTTT. The whole variable domain, filled in from reference TRBV30 and TRBJ2-2, reads SQTIHQWPATLVQPVGSPLSLECTVEGTSNPNLYWYRQAAGRGLQLLFYSVGIGQISSEVPQNLSASRPQDRQFILSSKKLLLSDSGFYLCAWTGRNTGELFFGEGSRLTVL.

This chain connects TRBV7-9 to TRBJ2-7; TRBD1 matches 10 bases. Germline lookup yields CDR1 SEHNR and CDR2 FQNEAQ (reference sequence). CDR3 size: 15 residues. The trim removed 2 bases at V and 5 bases at J, leaving 6 bases unmatched. The CDR3 protein is CASSLRGQGIHEQYF. The CDR3 nucleotides are TGTGCCAGCAGCTTAAGGGGACAGGGGATCCACGAGCAGTACTTC.

The chain has TRBV7-8 and TRBJ2-1, with a tentative D call TRBD1 (6 bases). The V end was cut by 0 bases, the J end by 12 bases, with 9 bases between. There are 12 residues in the CDR3. CDR1 is SGHVS and CDR2 is FQNEAQ in the germline V gene. The CDR3 here is CASSLAQGTQFF. The CDR3 DNA sequence: TGTGCCAGCAGCTTAGCGCAGGGGACGCAGTTCTTC.

This clone was observed once. V usage is TRBV28 and J usage is TRBJ1-2; D might be TRBD1 (5 bases). The V and J ends lost 2 bases and 6 bases respectively, with 7 bases between them. Per the germline V gene, CDR1 is MDHEN and CDR2 is SYDVKM. The CDR3 covers 12 residues. The CDR3 is CASSLRGNGYTF. The CDR3 DNA follows: TGTGCCAGCAGTTTAAGGGGTAATGGCTACACCTTC.

The chain is built from TRBV10-3 and TRBJ1-5, with D possibly TRBD1 on 6 matching bases. Germline CDR1 reads ENHRY; CDR2 reads SYGVKD. The CDR3 consists of 13 residues. V lost 5 bases and J lost 3, with 8 bases in between. DNA of the CDR3: TGTGCCATCAGTACAGGGTACAATCAGCCCCAGCATTTT. It is translated as CAISTGYNQPQHF.

This clone is medium-sized in the sample. CDR3 DNA: TGTGCGACCGGACCGGGACAGGGATTCTATGTAGGAGGCTACACCTTC. Its translation is CATGPGQGFYVGGYTF. This sequence joins TRBV30 and TRBJ1-2, with 9 bases identical to TRBD1. Germline assignment: CDR1 GTSNPN and CDR2 SVGIG (reference sequence). This CDR3 is 16 amino acids long.

The V gene is TRBV5-8, the J gene TRBJ2-1; 7 nucleotides match TRBD2. Germline CDR1 and CDR2: SGHTS and YDEGEE. The V gene end was trimmed by 7 bases and the J gene end by 4 bases; junction bases not matched to a gene: 5. CDR3 length: 13 amino acids. As DNA, the CDR3 is TGTGCCAGCGTAGGCGGGGGTTACAATGAGCAGTTCTTC. Amino acid sequence: CASVGGGYNEQFF.

The chain has TRBV6-1 and TRBJ2-7; 8 bases match TRBD1. Losses at the gene ends were 6 bases for V and 5 bases for J; bases not matched to a gene: 9. Germline CDR1 MNHNS, CDR2 SASEGT. This CDR3 spans 14 amino acids. The DNA of the CDR3 is TGTGCCAGCAGGGCGATACAGGGGGGAAACGAGCAGTACTTC. Translating gives CASRAIQGGNEQYF.

The chain uses TRBV5-1 and TRBJ1-6, with 7 bases that match TRBD1. The CDR3 covers 14 residues. The ends lost 2 bases at V and 7 bases at J; junction bases unmatched: 3. The germline V gene has CDR1 SGHRS and CDR2 YFSETQ. The CDR3, as DNA: TGCGCCAGCAGCTTTACAGGGGAGAATTCACCCCTCCACTTT. This encodes CASSFTGENSPLHF.

This chain uses TRBV6-1 with TRBJ1-3; no clear D. Germline values: CDR1 MNHNS, CDR2 SASEGT. Trimming shortened V by 4 bases and J by 0 bases, and 10 bases separated the two germline ends. The CDR3 has 15 amino acids. The CDR3 DNA is TGTGCCAGCAGTGTAACAGTACTCTCTGGAAACACCATATATTTT. This sequence encodes CASSVTVLSGNTIYF.